This TCR beta chain comes out of a study of cytomegalovirus exposure and HLA in healthy donors. Study information: Early released data comprised 75 million to 100 million unique TCRs from HLA-typed donors. Assignment to the Caucasian-associated ancestry cluster applied to approximately 80% of the 350 to 500 genotyped donors. Study conclusions and caveats: Researchers reportedly found TCR beta sequences accurately predicted most subjects' HLA-A and HLA-B alleles. A later analysis found that most CMV-associated TCR beta chains appeared HLA-restricted.

This clone was detected a few times. Its antigen is unidentified. The PCR used 60 Vbeta and 13 Jbeta primers. Only in-frame clones appear in the TCRdb table, and some are missing; sequencing was by immunoSEQ multiplex PCR. This table holds 150,000 or so clones, roughly 77% found once. The sequencing input was PBMCs. The sequence was collected from a woman between 50 and 59 years old in good health and CMV-seropositive.

The CDR3 is CASSFSDYGYTF. The CDR3 nucleotides read TGTGCCAGCAGCTTCTCGGACTATGGCTACACCTTC. This chain connects TRBV7-9 to TRBJ1-2; D gene unclear. Trimming left V 3 bases short and J 3 bases short, with 5 bases between. The CDR3 has 12 amino acids. CDR1 SEHNR and CDR2 FQNEAQ come from the germline V gene (reference sequence). The whole variable domain, remainder taken from reference TRBV7-9 and TRBJ1-2, is DTGVSQNPRHKITKRGQNVTFRCDPISEHNRLYWYRQTLGQGPEFLTYFQNEAQLEKSRLLSDRFSAERPKGSFSTLEIQRTEQGDSAMYLCASSFSDYGYTFGSGTRLTVV.